In this sample, the clone carrying this TCR beta chain turned up a few times. No antigen is known for it. This sample was included in a study of T-cell memory formation after mild COVID-19. Looking at the study overall: Across donors, TCR clusters were largely donor specific. Study-level findings and limits: Day 15 to 85 contractors were CD4/CD8 balanced; later expanders leaned CD4+. The finding that pre-infection memory included some responding clones suggested that cross-reactive memory joined. Shrinking CD4+ clones were chiefly CM and EM; CD8+ ones were chiefly EMRA.

TCRdb re-analysed the 5' RACE reads in MiXCR, keeping a single row per CDR3 protein. The table includes more than 450,000 distinct CDR3 sequences, roughly 17% detected once. The V gene's germline CDR1 is SEHNR and CDR2 FQNEAQ (reference sequence). V shed 5 bases and J shed 4 bases, with 12 bases lying between them. The CDR3 runs 13 residues. Material for sequencing was PBMCs or a T cell subset sorted from them (not recorded which). The rearrangement links TRBV7-9 to TRBJ2-7; D perhaps matches TRBD1 (5 bases). The sequence was obtained from an adult woman who had mild COVID-19 (a few samples of this study predate the infection). Cell type and time point are not known. CDR3 in amino acids: CASSPRQLYEQYF. The DNA for the CDR3 is TGTGCCAGCAGCCCCCGACAGCTATACGAGCAGTACTTC.